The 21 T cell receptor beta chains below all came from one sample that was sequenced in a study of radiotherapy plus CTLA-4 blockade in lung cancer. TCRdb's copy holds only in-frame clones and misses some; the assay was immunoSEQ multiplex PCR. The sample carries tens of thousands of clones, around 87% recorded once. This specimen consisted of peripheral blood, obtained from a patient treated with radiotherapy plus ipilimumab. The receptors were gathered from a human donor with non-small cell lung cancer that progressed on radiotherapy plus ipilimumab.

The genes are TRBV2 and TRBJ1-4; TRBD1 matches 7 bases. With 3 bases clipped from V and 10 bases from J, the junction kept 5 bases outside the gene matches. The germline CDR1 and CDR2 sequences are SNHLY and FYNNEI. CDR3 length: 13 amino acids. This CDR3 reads CASSEPPGGKLFF. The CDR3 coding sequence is TGTGCCAGCAGTGAGCCTCCAGGGGGAAAACTGTTTTTT.

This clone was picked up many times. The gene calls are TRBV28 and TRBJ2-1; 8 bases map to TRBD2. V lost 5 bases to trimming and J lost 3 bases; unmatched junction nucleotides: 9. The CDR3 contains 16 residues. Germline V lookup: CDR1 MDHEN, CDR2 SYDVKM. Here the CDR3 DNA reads TGTGCCAGCAGTCAGTTAGCGGGAATCTACTACAATGAGCAGTTCTTC. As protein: CASSQLAGIYYNEQFF.

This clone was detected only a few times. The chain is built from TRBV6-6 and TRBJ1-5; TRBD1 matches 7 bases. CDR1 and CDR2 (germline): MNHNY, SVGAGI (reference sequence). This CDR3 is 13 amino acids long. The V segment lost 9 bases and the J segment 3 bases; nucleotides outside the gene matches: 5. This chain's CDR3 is CASDRVDNQPQHF. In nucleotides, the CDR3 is TGTGCCAGTGACAGGGTTGACAATCAGCCCCAGCATTTT.

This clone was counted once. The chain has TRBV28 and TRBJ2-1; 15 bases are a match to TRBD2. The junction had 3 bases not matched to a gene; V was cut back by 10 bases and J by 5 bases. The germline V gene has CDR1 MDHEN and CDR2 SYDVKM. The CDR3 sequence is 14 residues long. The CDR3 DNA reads TGTGCCACCGGACTAGCGGGAGGGGACAATGAGCAGTTCTTC. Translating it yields CATGLAGGDNEQFF.

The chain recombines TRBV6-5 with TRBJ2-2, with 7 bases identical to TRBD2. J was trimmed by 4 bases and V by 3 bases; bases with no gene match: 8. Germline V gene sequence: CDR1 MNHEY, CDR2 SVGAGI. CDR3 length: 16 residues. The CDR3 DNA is TGTGCCAGCAGTTATTCCCGCGGCGGGAGCACCGGGGAGCTGTTTTTT. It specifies CASSYSRGGSTGELFF.

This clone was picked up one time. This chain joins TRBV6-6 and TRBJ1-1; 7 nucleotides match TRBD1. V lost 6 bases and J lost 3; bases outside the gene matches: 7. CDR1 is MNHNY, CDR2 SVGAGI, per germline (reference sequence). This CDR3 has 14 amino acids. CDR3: CASSRQGSDTEAFF. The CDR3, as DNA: TGTGCCAGCAGCCGACAGGGCTCGGACACTGAAGCTTTCTTT.

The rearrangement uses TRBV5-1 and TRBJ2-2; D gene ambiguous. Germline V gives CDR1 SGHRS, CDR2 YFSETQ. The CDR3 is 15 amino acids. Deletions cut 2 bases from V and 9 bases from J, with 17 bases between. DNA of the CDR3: TGCGCCAGCAGCTTCGAACACGAACACCGGCGGGAGCTGTTTTTT. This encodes CASSFEHEHRRELFF.

Written as DNA, the CDR3 is TGTGCCAGCAGTTCAGGACAGGGATCCTACGAGCAGTACGTC. Protein product: CASSSGQGSYEQYV. The chain uses TRBV7-9 and TRBJ2-7; 8 nucleotides match TRBD1. Germline-derived CDR1 and CDR2 are SEHNR and FQNEAQ (reference sequence). The CDR3 runs 14 residues. The junction had 5 bases not matched to a gene; V was cut back by 6 bases and J by 1 base.

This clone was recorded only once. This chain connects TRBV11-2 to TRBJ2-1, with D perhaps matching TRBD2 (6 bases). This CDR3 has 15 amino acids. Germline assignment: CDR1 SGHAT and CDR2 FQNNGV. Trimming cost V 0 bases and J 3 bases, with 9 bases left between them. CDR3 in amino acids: CASSLEGGDYNEQFF. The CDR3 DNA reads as TGTGCCAGCAGCTTAGAGGGGGGAGACTACAATGAGCAGTTCTTC.

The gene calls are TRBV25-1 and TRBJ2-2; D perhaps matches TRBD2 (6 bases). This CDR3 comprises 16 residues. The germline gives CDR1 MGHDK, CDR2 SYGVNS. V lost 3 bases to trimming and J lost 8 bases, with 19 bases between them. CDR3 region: CASSDPRDSAVGELFF. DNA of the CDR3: TGTGCCAGCAGTGACCCCCGGGACTCAGCGGTGGGGGAGCTGTTTTTT.

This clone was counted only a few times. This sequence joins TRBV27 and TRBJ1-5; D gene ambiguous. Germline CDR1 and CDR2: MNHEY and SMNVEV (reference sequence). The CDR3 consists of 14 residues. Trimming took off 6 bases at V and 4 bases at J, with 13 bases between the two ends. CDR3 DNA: TGTGCCAGCAGAGAGAGACACCGAAATCAGCCCCAGCATTTT. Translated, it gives CASRERHRNQPQHF.

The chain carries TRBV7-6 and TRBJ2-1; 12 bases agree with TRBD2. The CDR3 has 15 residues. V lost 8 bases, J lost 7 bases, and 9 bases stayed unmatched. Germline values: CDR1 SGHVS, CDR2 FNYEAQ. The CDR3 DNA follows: TGTGCCAGCGGAGTGACTAGCGGGAGAACGAATGAGCAGTTCTTC. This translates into CASGVTSGRTNEQFF.

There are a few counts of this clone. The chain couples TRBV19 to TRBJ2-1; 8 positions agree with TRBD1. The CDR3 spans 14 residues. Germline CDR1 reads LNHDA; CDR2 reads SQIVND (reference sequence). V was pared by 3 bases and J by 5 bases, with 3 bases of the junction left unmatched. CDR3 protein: CASSMGTGDNEQFF. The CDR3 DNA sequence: TGTGCCAGTAGTATGGGGACAGGTGACAATGAGCAGTTCTTC.

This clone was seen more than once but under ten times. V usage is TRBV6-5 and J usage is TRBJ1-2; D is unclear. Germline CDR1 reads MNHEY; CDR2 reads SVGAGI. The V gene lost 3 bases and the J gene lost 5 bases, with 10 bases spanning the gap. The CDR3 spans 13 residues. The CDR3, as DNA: TGTGCCAGCAGTTATTCCGGACTGTATGGCTACACCTTC. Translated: CASSYSGLYGYTF.

The CDR3 nucleotides read TGTGCCACCAGCAGAGACTTAGGGGTAGAGACCCAGTACTTC. Its translation: CATSRDLGVETQYF. V and J are TRBV15 and TRBJ2-5; the D gene is possibly TRBD1 (5 bases). V lost 0 bases and J 4 bases, leaving 9 bases between the germline ends. The CDR3 totals 14 residues. Per germline, CDR1 LNHNV and CDR2 YYDKDF (reference sequence).

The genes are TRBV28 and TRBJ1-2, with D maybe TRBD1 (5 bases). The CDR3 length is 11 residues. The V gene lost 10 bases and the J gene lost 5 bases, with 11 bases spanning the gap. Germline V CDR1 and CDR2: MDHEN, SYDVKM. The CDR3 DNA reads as TGTGCCACCTCGACAGTTTATGGCTACACCTTC. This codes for CATSTVYGYTF.

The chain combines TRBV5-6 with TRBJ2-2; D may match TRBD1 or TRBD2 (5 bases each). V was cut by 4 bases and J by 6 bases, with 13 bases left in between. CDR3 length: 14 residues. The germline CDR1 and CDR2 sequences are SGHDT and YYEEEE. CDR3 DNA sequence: TGTGCCAGCAGCGGGGGACGTGTCGCCGGGGAGCTGTTTTTT. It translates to CASSGGRVAGELFF.

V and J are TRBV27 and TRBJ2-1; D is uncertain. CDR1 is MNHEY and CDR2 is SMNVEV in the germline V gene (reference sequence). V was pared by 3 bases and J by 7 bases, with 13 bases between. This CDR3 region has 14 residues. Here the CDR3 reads CASSFTELMNEQFF. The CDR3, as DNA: TGTGCCAGCAGTTTCACCGAACTAATGAATGAGCAGTTCTTC.

CDR3 DNA sequence: TGTGCCTGGAGTGCCTATAGCTATGAGCAGTTCTTC. Protein: CAWSAYSYEQFF. V gene TRBV30 combines with J gene TRBJ2-1; D uncertain. Germline-derived CDR1 and CDR2 are GTSNPN and SVGIG (reference sequence). V dropped 1 base and J dropped 8 bases, with 9 bases sitting between them. CDR3 length: 12 amino acids.

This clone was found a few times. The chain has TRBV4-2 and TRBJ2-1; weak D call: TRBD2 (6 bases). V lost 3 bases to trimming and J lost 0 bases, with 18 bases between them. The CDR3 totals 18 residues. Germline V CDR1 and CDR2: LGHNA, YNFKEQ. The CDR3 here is CASSQEEASASSYNEQFF. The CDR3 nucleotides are TGTGCCAGCAGCCAGGAGGAGGCTAGCGCCAGCTCCTACAATGAGCAGTTCTTC.

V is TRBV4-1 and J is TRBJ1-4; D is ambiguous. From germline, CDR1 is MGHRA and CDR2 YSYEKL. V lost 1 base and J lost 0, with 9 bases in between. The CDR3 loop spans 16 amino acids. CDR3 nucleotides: TGCGCCAGCAGCCAAGTTTCCACGGCAACTAATGAAAAACTGTTTTTT. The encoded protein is CASSQVSTATNEKLFF.